This passage covers 29 T cell receptor beta chains from one sample sequenced in a study of human T cells and chemical hapten exposure. TCRdb recomputed calls from the RACE reads with MiXCR, one row per CDR3 protein. The sample holds some 380,000 distinct CDR3 sequences; approximately 4.4% are singletons and the top ten take 2% to 2.5%. The time point denotes: patch test 1, 2 weeks after DPC sensitization. Sample treatment: therapeutic diphenylcyclopropenone sensitization with weekly scalp DPC. Sequencing was performed on whole blood, taken in connection with sensitization to the hapten diphenylcyclopropenone (DPC). The receptors derive from a woman in her 50s with alopecia areata. Some clones in this sample may be carry-over from other donors' samples.

This clonotype was picked up a small number of times. The V call is TRBV11-2, the J call TRBJ2-1; 10 bases align to TRBD2. This CDR3 is 16 amino acids long. Germline CDR1 reads SGHAT; CDR2 reads FQNNGV. V was clipped by 3 bases and J by 0 bases; unmatched bases: 2. CDR3 protein: CASSFSGGSSYNEQFF. The CDR3 nucleotides read TGTGCCAGCAGCTTTAGCGGGGGGAGCTCCTACAATGAGCAGTTCTTC.

As for this clonotype: A junction end diverges from the germline sequence, so it may reflect a read error. The genes are TRBV6-5 and TRBJ2-1; TRBD2 agrees at 8 bases. Germline lookup yields CDR1 MNHEY and CDR2 SVGAGI. The CDR3 totals 11 residues. CDR3 coding DNA: TGTGCCAGCAGTGAGGGACTAGAGGATCACTTC. Encoded protein: CASSEGLEDHF.

This clonotype occurred a few times. The genes are TRBV27 and TRBJ1-1, with D possibly being TRBD1 (6 bases). CDR1 MNHEY and CDR2 SMNVEV come from the germline V gene (reference sequence). V was cut by 6 bases and J by 2 bases, with 10 bases left in between. The CDR3 runs 13 residues. CDR3 coding DNA: TGTGCCAGCAGGGCAGGGGATAACACTGAAGCTTTCTTT. As protein: CASRAGDNTEAFF.

The table lists this clonotype with a count of one. One junction end does not reproduce the germline sequence, and a read error may be involved. The chain recombines TRBV18 with TRBJ2-7, with D possibly called TRBD1 or TRBD2 (5 bases each). CDR1 is KGHSH, CDR2 LQKENI, per germline. CDR3 length equals 13 residues. The CDR3 spells CASSPLGAGEKYF. In DNA, the CDR3 is TGTGCCAGCTCACCCCTTGGGGCGGGCGAGAAGTACTTC.

This clonotype was counted a few times. This rearrangement joins TRBV9 to TRBJ2-7; the match to TRBD2 covers 8 bases. Germline CDR1 is SGDLS and CDR2 is YYNGEE. V shed 4 bases and J 5 bases; nucleotides not matched to a gene: 14. The CDR3 contains 16 residues. For the CDR3, the DNA is TGTGCCAGCAGCCCCTCCGCGATAGCGGGATGGGACGAGCAGTACTTC. This translates into CASSPSAIAGWDEQYF.

This clonotype has at least ten counts. The chain links TRBV5-6 to TRBJ1-5; TRBD1 agrees at 7 bases. The V and J ends lost 4 bases and 2 bases, in that order; junction bases with no gene match: 6. The CDR3 spans 15 residues. Per germline, CDR1 SGHDT and CDR2 YYEEEE. CDR3 sequence reads: CASSRQGRGNQPQHF. CDR3 coding DNA: TGTGCCAGCAGCCGACAGGGACGTGGCAATCAGCCCCAGCATTTT.

This clonotype was picked up many times. This chain joins TRBV4-2 and TRBJ2-3; D gene uncertain. Germline V gene sequence: CDR1 LGHNA, CDR2 YNFKEQ. The CDR3 loop spans 12 amino acids. With 3 bases removed from V and 5 bases from J, the gap between germline ends came to 6 bases. CDR3 nucleotides: TGTGCCAGCAGCCAGAGTGGAGATACGCAGTATTTT. This codes for CASSQSGDTQYF.

The V gene is TRBV5-1, the J gene TRBJ2-3; TRBD1 agrees at 9 bases. In germline, CDR1 is SGHRS, CDR2 YFSETQ. V lost 5 bases, J lost 5 bases, and 3 bases stayed unmatched. CDR3 length: 13 amino acids. The CDR3 sequence is CASRQGAGDTQYF. DNA of the CDR3: TGCGCCAGCAGACAGGGGGCAGGAGATACGCAGTATTTT.

This clonotype was recorded many times. An end of the junction does not agree with germline; a read error may underlie this. This sequence joins TRBV12-3 or TRBV12-4 and TRBJ2-5, with TRBD2 identical over 9 bases. The CDR3 covers 14 residues. CDR3 sequence reads: CASSFSGGQETQYF. CDR3 in DNA: TGCGCCAGCAGCTTCAGCGGGGGGCAAGAGACCCAGTACTTC.

The chain carries TRBV7-2 and TRBJ2-2; D perhaps matches TRBD2 (5 bases). CDR3 size: 13 residues. The V and J ends lost 2 bases and 8 bases respectively, with 9 bases between them. Germline-derived CDR1 and CDR2 are SGHTA and FQGNSA. CDR3 DNA: TGTGCCAGCAGCTTAACGGAGGTTGGGGAGCTGTTTTTT. Translation: CASSLTEVGELFF.

This clonotype was counted at least ten times. The chain employs TRBV12-3 or TRBV12-4 and TRBJ1-5; D perhaps matches TRBD1 (5 bases). The V and J ends lost 4 bases and 4 bases respectively, with 11 bases between them. This CDR3 comprises 14 residues. The CDR3 DNA reads as TGTGCCAGCAGTTCACAGGCCCTTAATCAGCCCCAGCATTTT. It translates to CASSSQALNQPQHF.

This clonotype was counted ten times or more. The chain combines TRBV4-3 with TRBJ2-3, with 8 bases aligning to TRBD1. After removal of 6 bases from V and 6 bases from J, the junction contained 8 bases not matched to a gene. The CDR3 runs 14 residues. Per the germline V gene, CDR1 is LGHNA and CDR2 is YSLEER. CDR3 DNA sequence: TGCGCCAGCAGTCATGGACAGGGAACCGATACGCAGTATTTT. Its translation: CASSHGQGTDTQYF.

There are many counts of this clonotype. The rearrangement uses TRBV6-4 and TRBJ2-3; 8 nucleotides agree with TRBD2. Looked up from germline, CDR1 is MRHNA and CDR2 is SNTAGT. The CDR3 loop spans 15 amino acids. V shed 3 bases and J 6 bases; nucleotides not matched to a gene: 8. The CDR3 coding sequence is TGTGCCAGCAGTGAAGCAGCGGGAGTATCGGATACGCAGTATTTT. Its protein is CASSEAAGVSDTQYF.

The genes are TRBV7-8 and TRBJ2-3, with 7 bases identical to TRBD2. Germline V CDR1 and CDR2: SGHVS, FQNEAQ. The V segment lost 5 bases and the J segment 8 bases; nucleotides outside the gene matches: 13. The CDR3 has 15 amino acids. CDR3 nucleotide sequence: TGTGCCAGCAGCCCGCTAGCGGCCCAAAGCGGTACGCAGTATTTT. The encoded protein is CASSPLAAQSGTQYF.

The table lists this clonotype with a few counts. The gene calls are TRBV29-1 and TRBJ1-1; the D gene is possibly TRBD1 (5 bases). Germline values: CDR1 SQVTM, CDR2 ANQGSEA. The V end was cut by 5 bases, the J end by 5 bases, with 15 bases between. This CDR3 is built from 13 residues. The CDR3 sequence is CSVSGQPETEAFF. CDR3 nucleotides: TGCAGCGTTTCTGGACAACCGGAAACTGAAGCTTTCTTT.

There are many counts of this clonotype. The chain has TRBV29-1 and TRBJ2-3; D uncertain. The CDR3 covers 14 residues. Trimming removed 0 bases from V and 5 bases from J, with 12 bases in between. CDR1 SQVTM and CDR2 ANQGSEA come from the germline V gene. The DNA of the CDR3 is TGCAGCGTTGAAGATTTTGTCCGCGGAGATACGCAGTATTTT. This codes for CSVEDFVRGDTQYF.

This clonotype showed up many times. V gene TRBV10-3 combines with J gene TRBJ2-7, with 11 bases aligning to TRBD1. The CDR3 length is 14 residues. Germline lookup yields CDR1 ENHRY and CDR2 SYGVKD. Trimming took 2 bases from V and 6 from J; bases not matched to a gene: 3. Written as DNA, the CDR3 is TGTGCCATCAGTGAGAGGACAGGGGGCAGCGAGCAGTACTTC. Translation gives CAISERTGGSEQYF.

This clonotype was picked up many times. The genes are TRBV20-1 and TRBJ2-7, with TRBD1 identical over 7 bases. The CDR3 consists of 14 residues. Looked up from germline, CDR1 is DFQATT and CDR2 is SNEGSKA (reference sequence). With 1 base clipped from V and 6 bases from J, the junction kept 9 bases outside the gene matches. The CDR3 is CSARGIGGNGEQYF. The CDR3, as DNA: TGCAGTGCTAGAGGAATAGGGGGCAACGGCGAGCAGTACTTC.

The J gene is TRBJ2-2, the V gene TRBV7-9, with D possibly matching TRBD2 (6 bases). Germline V gene lookup returns CDR1 SEHNR and CDR2 FQNEAQ (reference sequence). Deletions cut 4 bases from V and 3 bases from J, with 15 bases between. The CDR3 contains 16 residues. CDR3 sequence (DNA): TGTGCCAGCAGCTCGCCGCCGGGCGGGGACACCGGGGAGCTGTTTTTT. Its translation is CASSSPPGGDTGELFF.

V and J are TRBV5-1 and TRBJ2-1; a weak D match, TRBD2 (5 bases). The V and J ends lost 1 base and 8 bases respectively, with 16 bases between them. Germline CDR1 is SGHRS and CDR2 is YFSETQ. The CDR3 extends over 15 amino acids. Here the CDR3 reads CASSLQGPDFDEQFF. The CDR3 DNA follows: TGCGCCAGCAGCTTGCAAGGACCGGACTTCGATGAGCAGTTCTTC.

This clonotype was seen many times. The J gene is TRBJ2-2, the V gene TRBV10-3, with D tentatively TRBD2 (6 bases). Germline V gene data show CDR1 as ENHRY and CDR2 as SYGVKD. Trimming left V 6 bases short and J 2 bases short, with 13 bases between. CDR3 size: 15 residues. The CDR3 spells CAISPEGLNTGELFF. DNA of the CDR3: TGTGCCATCAGCCCTGAGGGACTCAACACCGGGGAGCTGTTTTTT.

The rearrangement links TRBV29-1 to TRBJ1-2; perhaps TRBD1 as D (5 bases). Germline V gene sequence: CDR1 SQVTM, CDR2 ANQGSEA. There are 10 residues in the CDR3. The V and J ends lost 4 bases and 7 bases respectively, with 7 bases between them. The DNA of the CDR3 is TGCAGCGTTGTGGGGGGTGGCTACACCTTC. As protein: CSVVGGGYTF.

This chain connects TRBV7-9 to TRBJ1-4; possible D gene TRBD1, 5 bases. The CDR3 consists of 17 residues. V was cut by 1 base and J by 2 bases, with 14 bases left in between. The germline gives CDR1 SEHNR, CDR2 FQNEAQ (reference sequence). This CDR3 reads CASSLVARAPTNEKLFF. CDR3 nucleotides: TGTGCCAGCAGCTTAGTGGCCAGGGCCCCGACTAATGAAAAACTGTTTTTT.

This chain connects TRBV10-3 to TRBJ1-1, with 9 positions matching TRBD1. V shed 4 bases and J 7 bases; nucleotides not matched to a gene: 13. This CDR3 region has 16 residues. Germline-derived CDR1 and CDR2 are ENHRY and SYGVKD. The CDR3 region has the DNA TGTGCCATCAGTGCCGGGACAGGGATTGGCCCGAATGAAGCTTTCTTT. This translates into CAISAGTGIGPNEAFF.

This clonotype was recorded at least ten times. The chain joins TRBV24-1 to TRBJ1-2; D is undetermined. The CDR3 runs to 14 residues. Germline assignment: CDR1 KGHDR and CDR2 SFDVKD. Trimming cost V 2 bases and J 0 bases, with 6 bases left between them. CDR3 DNA sequence: TGTGCCACCAGTGATTCTGGGACTAACTATGGCTACACCTTC. This codes for CATSDSGTNYGYTF.

This clonotype was detected a few times. The J gene is TRBJ2-7, the V gene TRBV4-1; 14 nucleotides agree with TRBD2. V shed 4 bases and J 2 bases; nucleotides not matched to a gene: 4. This CDR3 has 16 residues. CDR1 is MGHRA and CDR2 is YSYEKL in the germline V gene. The CDR3 bases are TGCGCCAGCAGCCCGGTGACTAGCGGGGGGGCCTACGAGCAGTACTTC. It is translated as CASSPVTSGGAYEQYF.

V is TRBV30 and J is TRBJ2-7; 7 bases are a match to TRBD2. Trimming cost V 4 bases and J 7 bases; bases outside gene matches: 4. CDR1 is GTSNPN, CDR2 SVGIG, per germline (reference sequence). The CDR3 has 11 residues. CDR3 nucleotide sequence: TGTGCCTGGAAAAACGGGGGGGAGCAGTACTTC. Its protein is CAWKNGGEQYF. Supplemented by reference TRBV30 and TRBJ2-7, the full variable domain reads SQTIHQWPATLVQPVGSPLSLECTVEGTSNPNLYWYRQAAGRGLQLLFYSVGIGQISSEVPQNLSASRPQDRQFILSSKKLLLSDSGFYLCAWKNGGEQYFGPGTRLTVT.

The J gene is TRBJ2-2, the V gene TRBV7-6; D gene unclear. CDR3 size: 15 residues. The ends were cut back, 3 bases at V and 7 bases at J, with 15 bases in the middle. Per germline, CDR1 SGHVS and CDR2 FNYEAQ. The CDR3 spells CASSFSIGRHGELFF. The DNA of the CDR3 is TGTGCCAGCAGCTTCAGTATAGGGCGTCACGGGGAGCTGTTTTTT.

The CDR3 is CSARDRFAGGDTEAFF. The DNA of the CDR3 is TGCAGTGCTAGAGATAGGTTCGCAGGGGGCGACACTGAAGCTTTCTTT. The chain couples TRBV20-1 to TRBJ1-1; TRBD1 matches at 8 bases. Unmatched junction bases numbered 9, after V lost 0 bases and J lost 3 bases. CDR1 DFQATT and CDR2 SNEGSKA come from the germline V gene (reference sequence). The CDR3 runs 16 residues.